A selection of T cell receptor beta chains follows, all from one sample in a study of T cells in Graves' hyperthyroidism and ophthalmopathy. TCRdb re-called the multiplex PCR reads through MiXCR, storing one row per CDR3 protein. The sample has a few hundred thousand distinct CDR3 sequences, roughly 14% seen once. The sample comprised blood. The receptor source for this set is a young man with Graves' hyperthyroidism that later progressed to Graves' ophthalmopathy. Both conserved end residues are part of each CDR3. Fields, in order: clone size, J gene, V gene, D gene, CDR3 DNA, CDR3 protein. A D gene is named only where the DNA matches it firmly. The size of a clone is reported for some rows only, either as once, few or many, or as a class for expanded clones.

>many|TRBJ1-1|TRBV2|NA
TGTGCCAGCAGTGATATAAGGGGTATGAACACTGAAGCTTTCTTT
CASSDIRGMNTEAFF
>NA|TRBJ2-3|TRBV12-3/TRBV12-4|NA
TGTGCCGGCGGGGCCCCCACAGATACGCAGTATTTT
CAGGAPTDTQYF
>NA|TRBJ1-1|TRBV4-2|TRBD1
TGTGCCAGCAGCCACGCCCCTGGACAGGGGGCCGGTGAAGCTTTCTTT
CASSHAPGQGAGEAFF
>many|TRBJ2-3|TRBV12-5|TRBD2
TGTGCTAGTGGTTTGCCTAGCGGGGGGGCTGGAGATACGCAGTATTTT
CASGLPSGGAGDTQYF
>many|TRBJ2-7|TRBV20-1|TRBD1
TGCAGTGCCCCGGGACAGGGGCTCTACGAGCAGTACTTC
CSAPGQGLYEQYF
>NA|TRBJ2-3|TRBV9|TRBD2
TGTGCCAGCAGCGTGAGTACTAGCGGGGGAACAGATACGCAGTATTTT
CASSVSTSGGTDTQYF
>NA|TRBJ2-5|TRBV5-6|NA
TGTGCCAGCAGCTTGAGGTGGTGGGAGACCCAGTACTTC
CASSLRWWETQYF
>many|TRBJ2-3|TRBV2|TRBD2
TGTGCCAGCAGTGGGGTCCGACTAGCGGGCACAGATACGCAGTATTTT
CASSGVRLAGTDTQYF
>NA|TRBJ1-2|TRBV11-2|NA
TGTGCCAGCAGCTTAGATACAGGGTTCTATGGCTACACCTTC
CASSLDTGFYGYTF
>many|TRBJ1-5|TRBV7-8|NA
TGTGCCAGCAGCTTAATGCCAGTTAGCAATCAGCCCCAGCATTTT
CASSLMPVSNQPQHF
>many|TRBJ1-4|TRBV20-1|NA
TGCAGTGCTAAGGGACAAGATAATGAAAAACTGTTTTTT
CSAKGQDNEKLFF
>NA|TRBJ1-1|TRBV19|TRBD1
TGTGCCAGTAGTATCGAGAGGAGGGACAGGAGGACTGAAGCTTTCTTT
CASSIERRDRRTEAFF
>NA|TRBJ2-1|TRBV3-1|NA
TGTGCCAGCAGCCAAGCTTGGGCGGGGGAGCAGTTCTTC
CASSQAWAGEQFF
>many|TRBJ2-5|TRBV20-1|NA
TGCAGTGCGGACAGACCCGAGACCCAGTACTTC
CSADRPETQYF
>NA|TRBJ1-3|TRBV5-5|NA
TGTGCCAGCAGCTCCTACAGGGCTAGTGGAAACACCATATATTTT
CASSSYRASGNTIYF
>many|TRBJ1-5|TRBV7-9|TRBD1
TGTGCCAGCAGCGCCGGACCAGGGGGAGGGGATCAGCCCCAGCATTTT
CASSAGPGGGDQPQHF
>many|TRBJ2-7|TRBV28|TRBD1
TGTGCCAGCAGTATTCGGACAGGCCGCTCCTACGAGCAGTACTTC
CASSIRTGRSYEQYF
>once|TRBJ1-2|TRBV10-3|NA
TGTGCCATCAGTGACAACAGTGGCAATGGCTACACCTTC
CAISDNSGNGYTF
>few|TRBJ2-3|TRBV4-1|TRBD2
TGCGCCAGCAGCCAAGACGCTAGCGGTGGCACAGATACGCAGTATTTT
CASSQDASGGTDTQYF
>NA|TRBJ2-6|TRBV5-1|TRBD1
TGCGCCAGCAGCTCCGGGACAGGCTTCTCTGGGGCCAACGTCCTGACTTTC
CASSSGTGFSGANVLTF
>many|TRBJ2-3|TRBV24-1|NA
TGTGCCACCAGTGATGTGGGACAAACGCAGTATTTT
CATSDVGQTQYF
>many|TRBJ1-4|TRBV12-3/TRBV12-4|NA
TGTGCCAGCAGTTGGGGGCGGTTATCCGAAAAACTGTTTTTT
CASSWGRLSEKLFF
>few|TRBJ2-3|TRBV9|NA
TGTGCCAGCAGCGTAGTTCGGCCAGATACGCAGTATTTT
CASSVVRPDTQYF
>many|TRBJ2-3|TRBV5-6|NA
TGTGCCAGCAGCTTGGAGGGACGACTAAGCACAGATACGCAGTATTTT
CASSLEGRLSTDTQYF
>many|TRBJ1-2|TRBV24-1|NA
TGTGCCACCAGTGATTCCCTTTTACCCAGTTCCTATGGCTACACCTTC
CATSDSLLPSSYGYTF
>many|TRBJ2-7|TRBV20-1|NA
TGCAGTGCTGACGGCCCACTTCGGACCCACGAGCAGTACTTC
CSADGPLRTHEQYF
>many|TRBJ2-2|TRBV7-2|NA
TGTGCCAGCAGCTACCGAACGGAACCCGGGGAGCTGTTTTTT
CASSYRTEPGELFF
>many|TRBJ2-5|TRBV7-9|NA
TGTGCCTCCACAAAAAGTGGGGGGACCCAAGAGACCCAGTACTTC
CASTKSGGTQETQYF
>NA|TRBJ2-7|TRBV4-1|TRBD1
TGCGCCAGCAGCCCCAGGACTCAGGGGGCGGGGGAGCAGTACTTC
CASSPRTQGAGEQYF
>many|TRBJ1-1|TRBV5-1|TRBD1
TGCGCCAGCAGCCTAACAGGGGGCGACGCTGAAGCTTTCTTT
CASSLTGGDAEAFF
>many|TRBJ2-7|TRBV11-1|TRBD1
TGTGCCAGCAGCGGCCGGGACAGGAGCTCCTACGAGCAGTACTTC
CASSGRDRSSYEQYF
>many|TRBJ1-5|TRBV20-1|TRBD1
TGCAGTGCTAGACCCCATGGGACAGTTGATCAGCCCCAGCATTTT
CSARPHGTVDQPQHF
>NA|TRBJ1-1|TRBV5-1|TRBD1
TGCGCCAGCAGCTTGGGGACAGGATGGACTGAAGCTTTCTTT
CASSLGTGWTEAFF
>many|TRBJ2-3|TRBV28|TRBD1
TGTGCCAGCAGTATGGGGACAGGGGGCTTGGCAGATACGCAGTATTTT
CASSMGTGGLADTQYF
>many|TRBJ2-3|TRBV11-3|NA
TGTGCCAGCAGCTACGCAATGCAGCCAGATACGCAGTATTTT
CASSYAMQPDTQYF
>many|TRBJ2-2|TRBV10-2|NA
TGCGCCAGCAGTGAGGGGGCTAAGGTCACCGGGGAGCTGTTTTTT
CASSEGAKVTGELFF
>NA|TRBJ2-7|TRBV5-1|NA
TGCGCCAGCACTGGAGAAATGGAAGCCTACGAGCAGTACTTC
CASTGEMEAYEQYF
>few|TRBJ2-5|TRBV5-4|NA
TGTGCCAGCAGCTTGAGGTCCGCTCCCGGGGGTGAGACCCAGTACTTC
CASSLRSAPGGETQYF
>NA|TRBJ2-4|TRBV20-1|NA
TGCAGTGCTAGACGCAGGGCCGCAGGAAACATTCAGTACTTC
CSARRRAAGNIQYF
>many|TRBJ2-3|TRBV11-3|NA
TGTGCCAGCAGTTCCGGTGGGGATACGCAGTATTTT
CASSSGGDTQYF
>few|TRBJ2-1|TRBV7-2|NA
TGTGCCAGCAGCCTATCACCCCGAAATGAGCAGTTCTTC
CASSLSPRNEQFF
>NA|TRBJ1-2|TRBV7-2|TRBD1
TGTGCCAGCAGCTTAGGCGGGACAGGCTTCTATGGCTACACCTTC
CASSLGGTGFYGYTF
>NA|TRBJ1-6|TRBV12-3/TRBV12-4|NA
TGTGCCAGCAGTTTAGGTCCTGGGGTTTCACCCCTCCACTTT
CASSLGPGVSPLHF
>NA|TRBJ2-6|TRBV2|NA
TGTGCCAGCAGCCACAGGGCCTCTGGGGCCAACGTCCTGACTTTC
CASSHRASGANVLTF
>NA|TRBJ2-5|TRBV20-1|NA
TGCAGTGCTACGGGGAGCGGGGAGACCCAGTACTTC
CSATGSGETQYF
>few|TRBJ1-1|TRBV6-2/TRBV6-3|NA
TGTGCCAGCAGTTACTCAGGGACACTGAACACTGAAGCTTTCTTT
CASSYSGTLNTEAFF
>many|TRBJ2-1|TRBV11-2|NA
TGTGCCAGCAGCTTAGGGTCCAGGATAAATGAGCAGTTCTTC
CASSLGSRINEQFF
>NA|TRBJ2-1|TRBV3-1|NA
TGTGCCAGCAGCCCGCCCTCTGGGGGGAGCTCCTACAATGAGCAGTTCTTC
CASSPPSGGSSYNEQFF
>NA|TRBJ2-7|TRBV29-1|NA
TGCAGCGCCCAAGCGACAGGTCTCTACGAGCAGTACTTC
CSAQATGLYEQYF
>few|TRBJ1-1|TRBV10-1|TRBD1
TGCGCCAGCACGGGGACAGTTGAAGCTTTCTTT
CASTGTVEAFF
>NA|TRBJ2-2|TRBV5-5|NA
TGTGCCAGCAGTATAGGGGTCCTTCCCGGGGAGCTGTTTTTT
CASSIGVLPGELFF
>few|TRBJ1-2|TRBV29-1|NA
TGCAGCGCAAAATGGGTTTCTAACTATGGCTACACCTTC
CSAKWVSNYGYTF
>few|TRBJ1-2|TRBV7-9|NA
TGTGCCAGCAGCTCAAACGGGGGGGAAGGTCCGACCCGGGCTGGCTACACCTTC
CASSSNGGEGPTRAGYTF